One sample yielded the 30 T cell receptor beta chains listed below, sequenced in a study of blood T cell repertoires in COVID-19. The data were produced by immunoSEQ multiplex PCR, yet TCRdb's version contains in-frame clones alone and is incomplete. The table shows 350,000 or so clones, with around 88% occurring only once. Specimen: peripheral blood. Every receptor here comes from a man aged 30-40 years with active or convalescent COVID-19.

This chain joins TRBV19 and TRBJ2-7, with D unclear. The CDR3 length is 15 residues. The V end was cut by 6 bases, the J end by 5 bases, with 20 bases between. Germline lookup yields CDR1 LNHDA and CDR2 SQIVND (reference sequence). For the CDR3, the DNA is TGTGCCAGTAGCCCCATAGGAGCCACGGTCAACGAGCAGTACTTC. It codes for CASSPIGATVNEQYF.

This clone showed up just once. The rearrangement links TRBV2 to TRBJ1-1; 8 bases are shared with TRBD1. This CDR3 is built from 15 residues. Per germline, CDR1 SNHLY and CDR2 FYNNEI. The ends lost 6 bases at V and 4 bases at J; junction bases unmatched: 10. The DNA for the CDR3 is TGTGCCAGCAGATCAGGGGGCGCAGGGGGCACTGAAGCTTTCTTT. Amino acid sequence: CASRSGGAGGTEAFF.

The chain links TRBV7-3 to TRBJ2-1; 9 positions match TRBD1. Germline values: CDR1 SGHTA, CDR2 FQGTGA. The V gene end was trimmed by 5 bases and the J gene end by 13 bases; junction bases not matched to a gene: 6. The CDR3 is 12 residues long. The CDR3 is CASSLWTGEQFF. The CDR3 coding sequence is TGTGCCAGCAGCCTGTGGACAGGGGAACAGTTCTTC.

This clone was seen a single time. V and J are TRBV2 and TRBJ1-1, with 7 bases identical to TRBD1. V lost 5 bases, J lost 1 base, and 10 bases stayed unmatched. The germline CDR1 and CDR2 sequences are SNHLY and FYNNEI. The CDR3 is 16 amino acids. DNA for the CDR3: TGTGCCAGCAGTTCACTCTTGGACAGGCGGAACACTGAAGCTTTCTTT. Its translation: CASSSLLDRRNTEAFF.

The DNA for the CDR3 is TGTGCCAGCAGTAGACAGGGTATTACAGATACGCAGTATTTT. Translating gives CASSRQGITDTQYF. This rearrangement joins TRBV28 to TRBJ2-3; 7 nucleotides agree with TRBD1. This CDR3 region has 14 residues. V shed 5 bases and J 3 bases; nucleotides not matched to a gene: 5. Germline V gene sequence: CDR1 MDHEN, CDR2 SYDVKM.

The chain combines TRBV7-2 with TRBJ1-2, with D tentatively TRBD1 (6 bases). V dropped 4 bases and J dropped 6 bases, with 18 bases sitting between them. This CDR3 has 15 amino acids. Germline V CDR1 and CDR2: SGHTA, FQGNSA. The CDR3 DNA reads TGTGCCAGCAGCTACAGTCGGGCAGGGGAGAATGGCTACACCTTC. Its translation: CASSYSRAGENGYTF.

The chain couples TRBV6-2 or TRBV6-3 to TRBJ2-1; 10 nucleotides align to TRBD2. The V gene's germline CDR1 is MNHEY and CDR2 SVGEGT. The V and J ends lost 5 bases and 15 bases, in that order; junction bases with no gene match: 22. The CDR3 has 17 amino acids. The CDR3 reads CASSLTPGTSAMGGLFF. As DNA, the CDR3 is TGTGCCAGCAGTCTAACCCCCGGGACTAGCGCCATGGGGGGCTTGTTCTTC.

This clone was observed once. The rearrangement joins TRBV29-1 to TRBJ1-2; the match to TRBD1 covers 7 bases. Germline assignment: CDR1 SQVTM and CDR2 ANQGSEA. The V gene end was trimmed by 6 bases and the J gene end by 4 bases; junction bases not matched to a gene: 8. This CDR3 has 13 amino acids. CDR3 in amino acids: CSVDRVGGYGYTF. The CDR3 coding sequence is TGCAGCGTAGACAGGGTTGGGGGCTATGGCTACACCTTC.

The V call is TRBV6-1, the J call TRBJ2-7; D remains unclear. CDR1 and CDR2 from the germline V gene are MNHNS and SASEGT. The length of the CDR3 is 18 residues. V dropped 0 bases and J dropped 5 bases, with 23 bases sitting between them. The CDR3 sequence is CASSEASHFATVPHEQYF. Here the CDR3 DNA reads TGTGCCAGCAGTGAAGCCTCCCACTTTGCTACAGTCCCCCACGAGCAGTACTTC.

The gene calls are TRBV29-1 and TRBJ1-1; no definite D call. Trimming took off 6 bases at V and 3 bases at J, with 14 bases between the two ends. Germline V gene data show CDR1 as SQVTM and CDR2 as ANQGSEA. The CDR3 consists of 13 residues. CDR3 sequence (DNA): TGCAGCGTCCCCAATCCCGGTCACACTGAAGCTTTCTTT. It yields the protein CSVPNPGHTEAFF.

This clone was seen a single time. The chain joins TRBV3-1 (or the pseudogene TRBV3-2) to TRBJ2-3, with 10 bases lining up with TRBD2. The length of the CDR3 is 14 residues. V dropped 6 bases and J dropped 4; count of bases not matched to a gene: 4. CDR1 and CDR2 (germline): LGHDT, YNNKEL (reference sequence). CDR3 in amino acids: CASRPAGGPDTQYF. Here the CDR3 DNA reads TGTGCCAGCAGACCAGCGGGAGGGCCAGATACGCAGTATTTT.

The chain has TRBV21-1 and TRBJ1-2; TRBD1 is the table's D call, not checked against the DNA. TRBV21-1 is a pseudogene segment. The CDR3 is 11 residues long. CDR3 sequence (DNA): TGTGCCAGCAGCAACACAAGAGGCTACACCTTC. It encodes CASSNTRGYTF.

This CDR3 is CASSLQSGPPQGQFF. The CDR3 DNA reads as TGTGCCAGCAGCTTGCAGTCAGGCCCTCCGCAGGGGCAGTTCTTC. The chain couples TRBV5-6 to TRBJ2-1; TRBD1 might be the D (5 bases). CDR3 size: 15 residues. The germline V and J ends were trimmed by 1 base and 12 bases, with 20 bases remaining between them. From germline, CDR1 is SGHDT and CDR2 YYEEEE. Variable domain in full (rest from reference TRBV5-6 and TRBJ2-1): DAGVTQSPTHLIKTRGQQVTLRCSPKSGHDTVSWYQQALGQGPQFIFQYYEEEERQRGNFPDRFSGHQFPNYSSELNVNALLLGDSALYLCASSLQSGPPQGQFFGPGTRLTVL.

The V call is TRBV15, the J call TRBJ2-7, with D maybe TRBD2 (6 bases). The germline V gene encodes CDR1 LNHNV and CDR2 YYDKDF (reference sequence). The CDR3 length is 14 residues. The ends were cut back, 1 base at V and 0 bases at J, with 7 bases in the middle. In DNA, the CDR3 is TGTGCCACCAGCAGAGGCGGGGACTCCTACGAGCAGTACTTC. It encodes CATSRGGDSYEQYF.

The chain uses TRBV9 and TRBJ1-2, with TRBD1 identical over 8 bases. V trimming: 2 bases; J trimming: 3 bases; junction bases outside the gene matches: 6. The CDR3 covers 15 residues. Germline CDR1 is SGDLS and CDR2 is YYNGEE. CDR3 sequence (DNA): TGTGCCAGCAGCGTCGCCCAGGGACAGGACTATGGCTACACCTTC. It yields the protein CASSVAQGQDYGYTF. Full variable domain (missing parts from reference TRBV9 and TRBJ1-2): DSGVTQTPKHLITATGQRVTLRCSPRSGDLSVYWYQQSLDQGLQFLIQYYNGEERAKGNILERFSAQQFPDLHSELNLSSLELGDSALYFCASSVAQGQDYGYTFGSGTRLTVV.

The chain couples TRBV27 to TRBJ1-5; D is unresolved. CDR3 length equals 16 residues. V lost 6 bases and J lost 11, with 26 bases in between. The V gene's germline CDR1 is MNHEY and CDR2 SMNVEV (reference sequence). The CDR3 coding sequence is TGTGCCAGCAGCTCCCAAACGCGGCACCGGTTGGAGTCCCAGCATTTT. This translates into CASSSQTRHRLESQHF.

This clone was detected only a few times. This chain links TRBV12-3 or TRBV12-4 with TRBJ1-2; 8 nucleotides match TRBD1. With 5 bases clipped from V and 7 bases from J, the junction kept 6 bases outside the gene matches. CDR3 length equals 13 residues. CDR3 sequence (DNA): TGTGCCAGCAGTCTCGACAGGGGAGGTGGCTACACCTTC. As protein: CASSLDRGGGYTF.

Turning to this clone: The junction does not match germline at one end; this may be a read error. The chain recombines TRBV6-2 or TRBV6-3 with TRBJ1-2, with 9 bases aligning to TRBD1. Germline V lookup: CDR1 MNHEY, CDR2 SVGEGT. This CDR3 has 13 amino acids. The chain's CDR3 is CASSYLDRGVQSF. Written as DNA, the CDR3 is TGTGCCAGCAGTTACCTGGACAGGGGAGTACAGAGCTTC.

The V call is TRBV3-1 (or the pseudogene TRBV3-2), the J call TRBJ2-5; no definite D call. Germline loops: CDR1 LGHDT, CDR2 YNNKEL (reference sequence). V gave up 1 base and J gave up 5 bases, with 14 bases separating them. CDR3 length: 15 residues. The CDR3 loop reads CASSQGPPRWETQYF. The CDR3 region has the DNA TGTGCCAGCAGCCAAGGCCCCCCTAGGTGGGAGACCCAGTACTTC.

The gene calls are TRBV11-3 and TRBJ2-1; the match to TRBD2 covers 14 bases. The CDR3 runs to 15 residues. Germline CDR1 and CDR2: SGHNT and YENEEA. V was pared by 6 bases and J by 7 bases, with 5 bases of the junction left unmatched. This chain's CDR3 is CASSPTSGRGNEQFF. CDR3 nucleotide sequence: TGTGCCAGCAGTCCGACTAGCGGGAGGGGTAATGAGCAGTTCTTC.

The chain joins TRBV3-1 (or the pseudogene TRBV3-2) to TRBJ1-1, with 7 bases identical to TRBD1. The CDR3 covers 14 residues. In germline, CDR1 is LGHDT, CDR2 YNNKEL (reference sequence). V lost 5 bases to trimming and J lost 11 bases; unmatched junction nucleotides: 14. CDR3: CASSSREGARRAFF. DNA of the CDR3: TGTGCCAGCAGCTCTCGGGAGGGGGCTCGGAGGGCTTTCTTT.

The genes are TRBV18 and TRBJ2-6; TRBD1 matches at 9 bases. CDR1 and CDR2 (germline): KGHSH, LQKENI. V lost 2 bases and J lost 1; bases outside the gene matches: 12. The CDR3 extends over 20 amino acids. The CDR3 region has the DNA TGTGCCAGCTCACCAGGTGTGGACAGGGGACCCTTTTCTGGGGCCAACGTCCTGACTTTC. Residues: CASSPGVDRGPFSGANVLTF.

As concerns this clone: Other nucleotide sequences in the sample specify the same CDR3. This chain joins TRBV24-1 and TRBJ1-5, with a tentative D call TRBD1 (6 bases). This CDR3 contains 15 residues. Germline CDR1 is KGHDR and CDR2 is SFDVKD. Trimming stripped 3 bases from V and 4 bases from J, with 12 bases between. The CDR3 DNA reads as TGTGCCACCAGTGATCCCAACAGGGTGAATCAGCCCCAGCATTTT. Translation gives CATSDPNRVNQPQHF.

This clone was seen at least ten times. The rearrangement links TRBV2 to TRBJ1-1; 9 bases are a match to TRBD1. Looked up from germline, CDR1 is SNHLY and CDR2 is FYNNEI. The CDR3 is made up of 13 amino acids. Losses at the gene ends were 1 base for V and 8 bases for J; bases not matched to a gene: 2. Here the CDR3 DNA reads TGTGCCAGCAGTGAAGAAGGGACAGGGGAAGCTTTCTTT. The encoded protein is CASSEEGTGEAFF. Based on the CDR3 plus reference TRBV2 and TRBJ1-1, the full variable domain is EPEVTQTPSHQVTQMGQEVILRCVPISNHLYFYWYRQILGQKVEFLVSFYNNEISEKSEIFDDQFSVERPDGSNFTLKIRSTKLEDSAMYFCASSEEGTGEAFFGQGTRLTVV.

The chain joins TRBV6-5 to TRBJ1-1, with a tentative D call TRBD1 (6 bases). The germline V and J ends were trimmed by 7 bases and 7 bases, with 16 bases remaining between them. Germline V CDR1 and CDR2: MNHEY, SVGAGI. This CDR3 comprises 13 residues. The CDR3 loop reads CASMTSGGDEAFF. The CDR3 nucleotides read TGTGCCAGCATGACGTCGGGGGGCGATGAAGCTTTCTTT.

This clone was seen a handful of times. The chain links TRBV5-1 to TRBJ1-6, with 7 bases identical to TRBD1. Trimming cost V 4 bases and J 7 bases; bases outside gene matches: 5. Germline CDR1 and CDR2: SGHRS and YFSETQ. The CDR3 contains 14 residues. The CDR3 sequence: CASSQGQPNSPLHF. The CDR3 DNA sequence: TGCGCCAGCAGCCAGGGACAGCCAAATTCACCCCTCCACTTT.

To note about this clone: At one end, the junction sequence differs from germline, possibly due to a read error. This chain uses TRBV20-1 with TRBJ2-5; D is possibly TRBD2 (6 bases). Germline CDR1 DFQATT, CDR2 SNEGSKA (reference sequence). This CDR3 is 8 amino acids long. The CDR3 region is CSAHPGDF. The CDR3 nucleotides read TGCAGTGCACATCCGGGGGACTTC.

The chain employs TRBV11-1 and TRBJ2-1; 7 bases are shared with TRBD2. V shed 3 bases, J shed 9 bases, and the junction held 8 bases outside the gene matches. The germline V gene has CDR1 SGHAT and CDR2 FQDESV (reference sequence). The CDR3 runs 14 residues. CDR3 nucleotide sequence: TGTGCCAGCAGCTTGGGCGGGAGAGGCGGTGAGCAGTTCTTC. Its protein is CASSLGGRGGEQFF.

CDR3 sequence (DNA): TGTGCCAGCAGCCAACCCGGGACAGGGAACACTGAAGCTTTCTTT. It is translated as CASSQPGTGNTEAFF. The rearrangement links TRBV14 to TRBJ1-1, with 8 bases lining up with TRBD1. Trimming cost V 2 bases and J 1 base; bases outside gene matches: 3. CDR3 length: 15 residues. Looked up from germline, CDR1 is SGHDN and CDR2 is FVKESK.

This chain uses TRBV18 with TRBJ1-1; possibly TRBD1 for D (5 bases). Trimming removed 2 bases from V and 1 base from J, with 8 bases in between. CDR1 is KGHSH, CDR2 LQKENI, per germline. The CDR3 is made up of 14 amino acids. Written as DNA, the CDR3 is TGTGCCAGCTCACCAGGGGCGTCGAACACTGAAGCTTTCTTT. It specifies CASSPGASNTEAFF.